This entry concerns a single T cell receptor beta chain. The repertoire was sequenced with immunoSEQ multiplex PCR; TCRdb's copy has only in-frame clones and lacks some. Counted here are some 1,600,000 clones, 95% to 99% occurring once; the ten biggest clones make up 0.4% to 0.55%. CDR1 and CDR2 from the germline V gene are SGHRS and YFSETQ. CDR3 length: 14 residues. V was cut by 4 bases and J by 2 bases, with 13 bases left in between. This specimen comes from a study of shared clonotypes between healthy human individuals. This TCR was sampled from a man in his thirties or forties in good health. Sequencing input: naive CD4+ T cells sorted from blood. This sample's subset: CD45RA+ positively selected. V gene TRBV5-1 combines with J gene TRBJ2-7; TRBD1 is a possible D gene (6 bases). As DNA, the CDR3 is TGCGCCAGCAGCCTTGGACAGTATACCTACGAGCAGTACTTC. The encoded protein is CASSLGQYTYEQYF.